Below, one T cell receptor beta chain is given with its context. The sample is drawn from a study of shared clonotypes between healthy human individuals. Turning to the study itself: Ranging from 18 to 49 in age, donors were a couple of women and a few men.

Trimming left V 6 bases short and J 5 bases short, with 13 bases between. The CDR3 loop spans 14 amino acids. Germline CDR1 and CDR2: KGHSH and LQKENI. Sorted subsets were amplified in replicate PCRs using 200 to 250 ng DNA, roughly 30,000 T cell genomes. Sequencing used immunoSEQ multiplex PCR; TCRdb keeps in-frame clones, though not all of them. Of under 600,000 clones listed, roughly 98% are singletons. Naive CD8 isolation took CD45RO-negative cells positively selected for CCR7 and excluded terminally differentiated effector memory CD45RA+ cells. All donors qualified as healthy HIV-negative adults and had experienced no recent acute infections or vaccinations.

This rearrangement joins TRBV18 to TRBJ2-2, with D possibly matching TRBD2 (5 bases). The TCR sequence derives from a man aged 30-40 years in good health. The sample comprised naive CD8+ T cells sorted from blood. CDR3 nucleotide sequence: TGTGCCAGCTCCGAGGGCTTAAAAACCGGGGAGCTGTTTTTT. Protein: CASSEGLKTGELFF.